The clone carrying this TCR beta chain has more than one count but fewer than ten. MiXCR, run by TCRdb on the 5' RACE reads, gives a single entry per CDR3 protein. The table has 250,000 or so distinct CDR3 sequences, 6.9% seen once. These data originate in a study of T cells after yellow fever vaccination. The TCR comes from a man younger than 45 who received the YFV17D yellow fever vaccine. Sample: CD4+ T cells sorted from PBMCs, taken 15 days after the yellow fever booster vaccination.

For the CDR3, the DNA is TGTGCCGGTGGCGGGAGGGCCTGGAATGAGCAGTTCTTC. It codes for CAGGGRAWNEQFF. The chain carries TRBV7-8 and TRBJ2-1, with 9 bases identical to TRBD2. The germline CDR1 and CDR2 sequences are SGHVS and FQNEAQ. The CDR3 contains 13 residues. V trimming: 11 bases; J trimming: 7 bases; junction bases outside the gene matches: 9.